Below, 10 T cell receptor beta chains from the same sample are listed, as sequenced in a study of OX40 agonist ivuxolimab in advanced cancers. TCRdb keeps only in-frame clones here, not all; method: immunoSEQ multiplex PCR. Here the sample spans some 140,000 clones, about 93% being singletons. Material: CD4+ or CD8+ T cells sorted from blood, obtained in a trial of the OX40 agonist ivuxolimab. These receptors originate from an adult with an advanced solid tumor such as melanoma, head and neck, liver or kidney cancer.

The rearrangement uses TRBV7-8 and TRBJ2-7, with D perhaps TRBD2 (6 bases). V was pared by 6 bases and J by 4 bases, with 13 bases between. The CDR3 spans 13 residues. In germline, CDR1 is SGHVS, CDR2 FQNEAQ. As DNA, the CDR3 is TGTGCCAGCAGTCACCCCGGGGGTTACGAGCAGTACTTC. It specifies CASSHPGGYEQYF.

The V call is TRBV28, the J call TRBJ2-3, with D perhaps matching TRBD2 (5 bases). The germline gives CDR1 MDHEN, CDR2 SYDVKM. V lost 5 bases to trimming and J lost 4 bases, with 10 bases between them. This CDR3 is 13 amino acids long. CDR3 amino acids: CASSKGAADTQYF. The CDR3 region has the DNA TGTGCCAGCAGTAAGGGAGCGGCAGATACGCAGTATTTT.

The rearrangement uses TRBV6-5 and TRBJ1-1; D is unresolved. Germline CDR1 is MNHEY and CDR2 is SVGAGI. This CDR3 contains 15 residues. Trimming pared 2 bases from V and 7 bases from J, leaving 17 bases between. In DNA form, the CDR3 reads TGTGCCAGCAGTTACCGCGGACGGATTAAGGGTGAAGCTTTCTTT. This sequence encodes CASSYRGRIKGEAFF.

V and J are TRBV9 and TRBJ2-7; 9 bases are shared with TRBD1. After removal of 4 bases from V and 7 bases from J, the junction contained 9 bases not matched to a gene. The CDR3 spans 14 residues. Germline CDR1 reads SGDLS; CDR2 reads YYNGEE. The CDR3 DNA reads TGTGCCAGCAGCTTTCGACAGGGGGAGGGGGAGCAGTACTTC. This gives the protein CASSFRQGEGEQYF.

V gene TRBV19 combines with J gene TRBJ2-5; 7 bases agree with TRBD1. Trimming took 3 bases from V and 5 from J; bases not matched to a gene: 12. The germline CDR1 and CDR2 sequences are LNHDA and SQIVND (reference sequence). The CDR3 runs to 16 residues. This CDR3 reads CASSIYSAGGPETQYF. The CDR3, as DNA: TGTGCCAGTAGTATCTACTCGGCAGGGGGTCCGGAGACCCAGTACTTC.

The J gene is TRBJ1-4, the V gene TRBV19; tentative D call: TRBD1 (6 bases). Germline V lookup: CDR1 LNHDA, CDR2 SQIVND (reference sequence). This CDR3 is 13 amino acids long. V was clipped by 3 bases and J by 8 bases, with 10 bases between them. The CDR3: CASSIRQGEKLFF. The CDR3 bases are TGTGCCAGTAGTATTAGGCAGGGGGAAAAACTGTTTTTT.

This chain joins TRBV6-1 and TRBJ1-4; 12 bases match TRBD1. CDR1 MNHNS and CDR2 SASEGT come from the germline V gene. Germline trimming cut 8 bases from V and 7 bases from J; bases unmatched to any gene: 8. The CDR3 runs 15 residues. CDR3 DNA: TGTGCCAGCCGCGCGAGGGGACAGGGGGCTGAAAAACTGTTTTTT. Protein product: CASRARGQGAEKLFF.

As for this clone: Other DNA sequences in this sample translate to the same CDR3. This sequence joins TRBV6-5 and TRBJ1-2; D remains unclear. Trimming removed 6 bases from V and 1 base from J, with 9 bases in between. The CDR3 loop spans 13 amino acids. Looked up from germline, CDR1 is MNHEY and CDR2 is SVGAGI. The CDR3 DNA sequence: TGTGCCAGCAGGGACGACGGTAACTATGGCTACACCTTC. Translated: CASRDDGNYGYTF.

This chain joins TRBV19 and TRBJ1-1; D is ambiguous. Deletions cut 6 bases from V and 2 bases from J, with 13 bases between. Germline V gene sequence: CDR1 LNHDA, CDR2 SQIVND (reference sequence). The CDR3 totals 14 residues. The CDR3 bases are TGTGCCAGTAGACCCCAGACTACCAACACTGAAGCTTTCTTT. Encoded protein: CASRPQTTNTEAFF.

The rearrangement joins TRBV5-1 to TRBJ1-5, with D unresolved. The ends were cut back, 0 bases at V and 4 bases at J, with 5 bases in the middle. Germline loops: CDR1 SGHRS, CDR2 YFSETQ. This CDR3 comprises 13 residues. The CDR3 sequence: CASSLAGNQPQHF. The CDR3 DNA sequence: TGCGCCAGCAGCTTGGCTGGGAATCAGCCCCAGCATTTT. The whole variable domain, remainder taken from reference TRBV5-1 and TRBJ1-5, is KAGVTQTPRYLIKTRGQQVTLSCSPISGHRSVSWYQQTPGQGLQFLFEYFSETQRNKGNFPGRFSGRQFSNSRSEMNVSTLELGDSALYLCASSLAGNQPQHFGDGTRLSIL.